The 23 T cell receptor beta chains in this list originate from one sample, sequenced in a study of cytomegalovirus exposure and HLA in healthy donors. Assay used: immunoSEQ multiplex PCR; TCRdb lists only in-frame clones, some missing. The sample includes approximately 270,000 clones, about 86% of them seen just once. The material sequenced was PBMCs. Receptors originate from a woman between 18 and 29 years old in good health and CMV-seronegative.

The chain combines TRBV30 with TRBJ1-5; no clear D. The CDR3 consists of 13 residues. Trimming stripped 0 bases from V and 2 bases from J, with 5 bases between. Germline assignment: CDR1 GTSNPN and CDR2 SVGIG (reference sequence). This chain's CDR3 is CAWSVLRNQPQHF. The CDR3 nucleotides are TGTGCCTGGAGTGTCCTCCGCAATCAGCCCCAGCATTTT.

The CDR3 nucleotides read TGCGCCAGCAGCCCCCGACAGGGTAGAACTGGAAACACCATATATTTT. Encoded protein: CASSPRQGRTGNTIYF. This chain connects TRBV5-1 to TRBJ1-3, with TRBD1 identical over 7 bases. CDR1 and CDR2 from the germline V gene are SGHRS and YFSETQ. The ends lost 4 bases at V and 2 bases at J; junction bases unmatched: 9. This CDR3 contains 16 residues.

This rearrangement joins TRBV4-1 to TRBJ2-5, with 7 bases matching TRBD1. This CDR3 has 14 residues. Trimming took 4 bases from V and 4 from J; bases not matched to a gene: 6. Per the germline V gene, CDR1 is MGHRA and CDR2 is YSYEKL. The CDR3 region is CASSPQGPGETQYF. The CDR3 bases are TGCGCCAGCAGCCCACAGGGGCCGGGAGAGACCCAGTACTTC.

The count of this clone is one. CDR3 DNA sequence: TGTGCCAGCAGCTTAGCCGTGGGCTTCCCGAACACCGGGGAGCTGTTTTTT. It specifies CASSLAVGFPNTGELFF. The chain carries TRBV7-6 and TRBJ2-2; D is unclear. V lost 0 bases and J 0 bases, leaving 11 bases between the germline ends. Looked up from germline, CDR1 is SGHVS and CDR2 is FNYEAQ. This CDR3 has 17 amino acids. The complete variable domain, with remaining parts taken from reference TRBV7-6 and TRBJ2-2, reads GAGVSQSPRYKVTKRGQDVALRCDPISGHVSLYWYRQALGQGPEFLTYFNYEAQQDKSGLPNDRFSAERPEGSISTLTIQRTEQRDSAMYRCASSLAVGFPNTGELFFGEGSRLTVL.

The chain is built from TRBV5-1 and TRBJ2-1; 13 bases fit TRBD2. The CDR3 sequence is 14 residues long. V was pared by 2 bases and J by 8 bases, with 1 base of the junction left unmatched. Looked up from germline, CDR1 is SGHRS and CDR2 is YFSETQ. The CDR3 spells CASSFGLAGDEQFF. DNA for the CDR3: TGCGCCAGCAGCTTTGGACTAGCGGGAGATGAGCAGTTCTTC.

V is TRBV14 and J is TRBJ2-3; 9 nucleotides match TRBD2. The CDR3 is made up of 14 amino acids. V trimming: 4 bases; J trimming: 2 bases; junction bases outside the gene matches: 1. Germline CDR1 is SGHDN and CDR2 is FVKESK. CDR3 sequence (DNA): TGTGCCAGCAGCCCTAGCGGGGTCACAGATACGCAGTATTTT. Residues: CASSPSGVTDTQYF. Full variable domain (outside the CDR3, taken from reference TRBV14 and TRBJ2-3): EAGVTQFPSHSVIEKGQTVTLRCDPISGHDNLYWYRRVMGKEIKFLLHFVKESKQDESGMPNNRFLAERTGGTYSTLKVQPAELEDSGVYFCASSPSGVTDTQYFGPGTRLTVL.

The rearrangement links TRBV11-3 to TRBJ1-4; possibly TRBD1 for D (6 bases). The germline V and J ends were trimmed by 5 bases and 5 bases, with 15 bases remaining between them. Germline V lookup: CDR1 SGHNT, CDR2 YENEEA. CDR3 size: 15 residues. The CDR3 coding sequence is TGTGCCAGCAGCAAGCAACAGGGCATGAATGAAAAACTGTTTTTT. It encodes CASSKQQGMNEKLFF.

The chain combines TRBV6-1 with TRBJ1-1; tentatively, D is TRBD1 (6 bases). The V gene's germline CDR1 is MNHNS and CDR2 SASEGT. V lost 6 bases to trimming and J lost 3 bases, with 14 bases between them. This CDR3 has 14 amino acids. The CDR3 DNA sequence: TGTGCCAGCAGCGGCAGGGGCTTGGACACTGAAGCTTTCTTT. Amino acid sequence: CASSGRGLDTEAFF.

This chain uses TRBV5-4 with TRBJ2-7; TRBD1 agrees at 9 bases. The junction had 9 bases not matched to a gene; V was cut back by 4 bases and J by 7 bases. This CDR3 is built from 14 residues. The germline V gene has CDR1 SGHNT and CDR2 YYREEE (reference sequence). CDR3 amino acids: CASSPSGQGWEQYF. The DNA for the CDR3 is TGTGCCAGCAGCCCCTCCGGACAGGGGTGGGAGCAGTACTTC.

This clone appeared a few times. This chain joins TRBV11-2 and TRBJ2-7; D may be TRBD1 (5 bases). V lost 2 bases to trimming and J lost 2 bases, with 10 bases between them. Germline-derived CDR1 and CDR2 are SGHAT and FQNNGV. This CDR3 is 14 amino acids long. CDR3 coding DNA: TGTGCCAGCAGCTTACAGGGCTTTACCTACGAGCAGTACTTC. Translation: CASSLQGFTYEQYF. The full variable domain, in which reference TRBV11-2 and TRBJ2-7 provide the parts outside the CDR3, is EAGVAQSPRYKIIEKRQSVAFWCNPISGHATLYWYQQILGQGPKLLIQFQNNGVVDDSQLPKDRFSAERLKGVDSTLKIQPAKLEDSAVYLCASSLQGFTYEQYFGPGTRLTVT.

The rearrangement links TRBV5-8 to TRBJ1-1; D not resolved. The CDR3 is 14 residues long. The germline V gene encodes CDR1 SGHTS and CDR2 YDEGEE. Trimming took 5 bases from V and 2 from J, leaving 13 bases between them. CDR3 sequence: CASRDFSGNTEAFF. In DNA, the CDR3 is TGTGCCAGCAGGGACTTTTCCGGTAACACTGAAGCTTTCTTT.

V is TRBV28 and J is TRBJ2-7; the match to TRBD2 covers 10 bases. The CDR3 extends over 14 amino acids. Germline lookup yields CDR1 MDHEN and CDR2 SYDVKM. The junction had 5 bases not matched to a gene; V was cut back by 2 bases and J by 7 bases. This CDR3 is CASSLSGGAREQYF. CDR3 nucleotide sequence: TGTGCCAGCAGTTTAAGCGGGGGGGCTCGGGAGCAGTACTTC.

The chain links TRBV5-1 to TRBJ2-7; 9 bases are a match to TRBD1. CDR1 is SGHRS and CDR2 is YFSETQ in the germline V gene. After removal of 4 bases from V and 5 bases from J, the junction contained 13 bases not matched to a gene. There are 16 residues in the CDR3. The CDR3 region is CASSQIGTGFSDEQYF. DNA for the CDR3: TGCGCCAGCAGCCAAATAGGGACAGGGTTTTCCGACGAGCAGTACTTC.

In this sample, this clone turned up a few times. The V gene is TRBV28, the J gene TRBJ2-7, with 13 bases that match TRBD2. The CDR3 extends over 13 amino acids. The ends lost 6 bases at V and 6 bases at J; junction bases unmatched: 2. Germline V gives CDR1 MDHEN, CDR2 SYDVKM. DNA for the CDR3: TGTGCCAGCAGCCGGACTAGCGGGGGCGAGCAGTACTTC. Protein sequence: CASSRTSGGEQYF.

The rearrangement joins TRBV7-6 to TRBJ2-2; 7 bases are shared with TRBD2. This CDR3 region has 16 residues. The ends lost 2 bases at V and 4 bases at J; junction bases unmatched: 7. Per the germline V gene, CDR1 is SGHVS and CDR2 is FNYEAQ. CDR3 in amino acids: CASSLRWGEGTGELFF. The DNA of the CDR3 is TGTGCCAGCAGCTTAAGATGGGGGGAGGGCACCGGGGAGCTGTTTTTT.

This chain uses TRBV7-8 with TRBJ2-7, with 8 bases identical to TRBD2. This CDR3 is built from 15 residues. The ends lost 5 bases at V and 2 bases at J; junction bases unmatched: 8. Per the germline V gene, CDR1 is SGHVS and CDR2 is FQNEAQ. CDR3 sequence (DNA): TGTGCCAGCAGCGCCTTGACGCGGGGGGCCTACGAGCAGTACTTC. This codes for CASSALTRGAYEQYF.

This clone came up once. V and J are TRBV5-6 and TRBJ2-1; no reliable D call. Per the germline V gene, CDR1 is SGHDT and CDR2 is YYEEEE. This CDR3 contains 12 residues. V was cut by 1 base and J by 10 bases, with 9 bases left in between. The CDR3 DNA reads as TGTGCCAGCAGCTTGAACACCGGGGAGCAGTTCTTC. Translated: CASSLNTGEQFF.

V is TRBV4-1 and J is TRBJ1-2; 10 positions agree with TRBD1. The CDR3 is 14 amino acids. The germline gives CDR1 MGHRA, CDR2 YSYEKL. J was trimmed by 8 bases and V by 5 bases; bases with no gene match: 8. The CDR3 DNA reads TGCGCCAGCAGCTTCCCCGGGACAGGGGTCGGCTACACCTTC. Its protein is CASSFPGTGVGYTF.

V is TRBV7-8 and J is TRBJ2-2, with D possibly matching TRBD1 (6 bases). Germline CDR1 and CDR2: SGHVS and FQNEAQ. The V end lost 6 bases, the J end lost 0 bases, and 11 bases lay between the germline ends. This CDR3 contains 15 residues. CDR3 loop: CASSPGHPNTGELFF. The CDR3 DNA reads TGTGCCAGCAGTCCGGGACACCCGAACACCGGGGAGCTGTTTTTT. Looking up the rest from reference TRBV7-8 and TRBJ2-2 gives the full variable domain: GAGVSQSPRYKVAKRGQDVALRCDPISGHVSLFWYQQALGQGPEFLTYFQNEAQLDKSGLPSDRFFAERPEGSVSTLKIQRTQQEDSAVYLCASSPGHPNTGELFFGEGSRLTVL.

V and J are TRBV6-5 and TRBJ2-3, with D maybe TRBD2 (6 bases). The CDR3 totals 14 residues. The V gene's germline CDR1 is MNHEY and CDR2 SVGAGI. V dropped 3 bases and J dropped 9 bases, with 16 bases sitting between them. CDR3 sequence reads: CASSYPGEVRTQYF. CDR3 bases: TGTGCCAGCAGTTATCCGGGGGAGGTACGAACGCAGTATTTT.

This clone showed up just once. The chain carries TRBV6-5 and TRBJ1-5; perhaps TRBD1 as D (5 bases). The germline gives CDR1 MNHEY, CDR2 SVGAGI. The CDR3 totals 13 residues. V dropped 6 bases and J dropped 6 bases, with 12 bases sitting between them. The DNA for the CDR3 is TGTGCCAGCAGGGGGGGTATAGGTCAGCCCCAGCATTTT. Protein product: CASRGGIGQPQHF.

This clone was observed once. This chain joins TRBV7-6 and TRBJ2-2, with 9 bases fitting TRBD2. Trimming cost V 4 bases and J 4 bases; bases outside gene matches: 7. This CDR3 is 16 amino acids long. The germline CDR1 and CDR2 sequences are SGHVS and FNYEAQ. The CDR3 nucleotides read TGTGCCAGCAGCTCCCTAGCGGGGCTAGGCACCGGGGAGCTGTTTTTT. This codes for CASSSLAGLGTGELFF.

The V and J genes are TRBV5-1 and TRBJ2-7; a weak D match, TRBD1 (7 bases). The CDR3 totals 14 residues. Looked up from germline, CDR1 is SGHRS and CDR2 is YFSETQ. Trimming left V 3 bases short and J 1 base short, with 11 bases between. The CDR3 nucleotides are TGCGCCAGCAGCTACAGGGGAGGTTCCTACGAGCAGTACTTC. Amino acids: CASSYRGGSYEQYF.